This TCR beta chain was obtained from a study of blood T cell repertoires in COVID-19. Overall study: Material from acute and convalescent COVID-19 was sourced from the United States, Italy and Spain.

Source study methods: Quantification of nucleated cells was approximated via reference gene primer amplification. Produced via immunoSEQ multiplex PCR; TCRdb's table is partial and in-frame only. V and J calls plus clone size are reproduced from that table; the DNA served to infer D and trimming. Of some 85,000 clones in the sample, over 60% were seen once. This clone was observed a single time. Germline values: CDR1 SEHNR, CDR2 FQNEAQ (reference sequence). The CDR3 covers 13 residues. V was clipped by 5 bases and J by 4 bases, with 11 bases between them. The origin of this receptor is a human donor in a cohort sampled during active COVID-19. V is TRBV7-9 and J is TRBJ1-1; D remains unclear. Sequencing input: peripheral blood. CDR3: CASSRGGSTEAFF. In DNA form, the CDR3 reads TGTGCCAGCAGCCGGGGAGGGTCCACTGAAGCTTTCTTT.